The rows below give T cell receptor beta chains drawn from one sample of a study of blood T cell repertoires in COVID-19. The repertoire was sequenced with immunoSEQ multiplex PCR; TCRdb's copy has only in-frame clones and lacks some. Of about 110,000 clones in the sample, approximately 80% were seen once. The source material was peripheral blood. The receptor set was obtained from a woman of 80 years or more with active or convalescent COVID-19. Both conserved end residues are part of each CDR3. Each record gives: J gene, D gene, V gene, clone size, CDR3 protein, CDR3 DNA. A D gene is named only where the DNA matches it firmly. Expanded clones are given a class, and other clones once, few, many or no size at all.

J gene: TRBJ2-1
D gene: .
V gene: TRBV5-1
clone size: once
CDR3 protein: CASSFFLPREQFF
CDR3 DNA: TGCGCCAGCAGCTTTTTTCTACCTAGAGAGCAGTTCTTC

J gene: TRBJ2-3
D gene: TRBD2
V gene: TRBV11-3
clone size: .
CDR3 protein: CASSSGSGGPQYF
CDR3 DNA: TGTGCCAGCAGCTCCGGTAGCGGGGGGCCGCAGTATTTT

J gene: TRBJ2-7
D gene: TRBD1
V gene: TRBV7-6
clone size: .
CDR3 protein: CASSPTGGIVYEQYF
CDR3 DNA: TGTGCCAGCAGCCCGACAGGGGGCATTGTCTACGAGCAGTACTTC

J gene: TRBJ2-1
D gene: .
V gene: TRBV27
clone size: once
CDR3 protein: CASSLSVAGQFF
CDR3 DNA: TGTGCCAGCAGTTTATCCGTGGCAGGGCAGTTCTTC

J gene: TRBJ2-5
D gene: TRBD2
V gene: TRBV28
clone size: .
CDR3 protein: CASSPGLAGLGETQYF
CDR3 DNA: TGTGCCAGCAGTCCCGGACTAGCGGGGCTAGGGGAGACCCAGTACTTC

J gene: TRBJ1-5
D gene: TRBD1
V gene: TRBV3-1/TRBV3-2
clone size: .
CDR3 protein: CASSQEMPGGQLANQPQHF
CDR3 DNA: TGTGCCAGCAGCCAAGAGATGCCAGGGGGCCAACTAGCTAATCAGCCCCAGCATTTT

J gene: TRBJ2-3
D gene: .
V gene: TRBV7-3
clone size: .
CDR3 protein: CASSPRRTATDTQYF
CDR3 DNA: TGTGCCAGCAGCCCCAGGAGGACAGCCACAGATACGCAGTATTTT

J gene: TRBJ2-1
D gene: TRBD1
V gene: TRBV6-5
clone size: .
CDR3 protein: CASSGTGTGTHEQFF
CDR3 DNA: TGTGCCAGCAGCGGTACCGGGACAGGGACGCATGAGCAGTTCTTC

J gene: TRBJ2-1
D gene: TRBD2
V gene: TRBV28
clone size: .
CDR3 protein: CASSTLAGRYNEQFF
CDR3 DNA: TGTGCCAGCAGTACACTAGCGGGTAGATACAATGAGCAGTTCTTC

J gene: TRBJ2-3
D gene: TRBD1
V gene: TRBV30
clone size: .
CDR3 protein: CAWSTVGRGLGDTQYF
CDR3 DNA: TGTGCCTGGAGTACAGTGGGAAGGGGGCTCGGAGATACGCAGTATTTT

J gene: TRBJ2-7
D gene: .
V gene: TRBV15
clone size: .
CDR3 protein: CATSRDFYEQYF
CDR3 DNA: TGTGCCACCAGCAGGGACTTCTACGAGCAGTACTTC

J gene: TRBJ1-4
D gene: .
V gene: TRBV5-1
clone size: .
CDR3 protein: CASSLTDSAYNEKLFF
CDR3 DNA: TGCGCCAGCAGCTTAACGGACAGCGCCTACAATGAAAAACTGTTTTTT

J gene: TRBJ2-1
D gene: TRBD2
V gene: TRBV29-1
clone size: few
CDR3 protein: CSVEASLSGSGYNEQFF
CDR3 DNA: TGCAGCGTTGAAGCTTCATTAAGCGGGAGCGGCTACAATGAGCAGTTCTTC

J gene: TRBJ1-2
D gene: .
V gene: TRBV6-4
clone size: once
CDR3 protein: CASSDDSGPFYGYTF
CDR3 DNA: TGTGCCAGCAGTGATGACAGTGGCCCTTTCTATGGCTACACCTTC

J gene: TRBJ2-3
D gene: TRBD1
V gene: TRBV4-2
clone size: .
CDR3 protein: CASSHGDRDRESDTQYF
CDR3 DNA: TGTGCCAGCAGCCATGGCGACCGGGACAGGGAATCAGATACGCAGTATTTT